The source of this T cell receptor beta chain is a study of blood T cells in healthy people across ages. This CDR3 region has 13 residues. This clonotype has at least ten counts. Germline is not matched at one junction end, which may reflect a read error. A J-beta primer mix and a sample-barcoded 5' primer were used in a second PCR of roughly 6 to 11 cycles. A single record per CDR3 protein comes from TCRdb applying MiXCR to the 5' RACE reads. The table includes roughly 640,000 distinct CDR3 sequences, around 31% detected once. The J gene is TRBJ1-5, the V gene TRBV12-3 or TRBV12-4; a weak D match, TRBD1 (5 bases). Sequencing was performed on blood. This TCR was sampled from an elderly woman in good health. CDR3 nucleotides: TGTGCCAGCAGCTTAGACAGCTATCAGCCCCAGCATTTT. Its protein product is CASSLDSYQPQHF.